The clone carrying this TCR beta chain is a singleton in its sample. The data stem from a study of blood T cell repertoires in COVID-19. In the study's own analysis: Reference gene primers were amplified, and this amplification served to estimate nucleated cell counts. The data were produced by immunoSEQ multiplex PCR, yet TCRdb's version contains in-frame clones alone and is incomplete. V, J and clone size reflect that table, while D and trimming were determined from the DNA. The sample shows over 250,000 clones, just over 90% of them seen only once. Germline V gene data show CDR1 as SNHLY and CDR2 as FYNNEI. This CDR3 comprises 15 residues. J was trimmed by 2 bases and V by 4 bases; bases with no gene match: 2.

The chain carries TRBV2 and TRBJ2-5, with 12 bases that match TRBD1. This clonotype was obtained from a young woman with COVID-19, enrolled during active disease. The material sequenced was peripheral blood. The CDR3 is CASSGDRGLQETQYF. CDR3 DNA: TGTGCCAGCAGTGGGGACAGGGGGCTTCAAGAGACCCAGTACTTC.